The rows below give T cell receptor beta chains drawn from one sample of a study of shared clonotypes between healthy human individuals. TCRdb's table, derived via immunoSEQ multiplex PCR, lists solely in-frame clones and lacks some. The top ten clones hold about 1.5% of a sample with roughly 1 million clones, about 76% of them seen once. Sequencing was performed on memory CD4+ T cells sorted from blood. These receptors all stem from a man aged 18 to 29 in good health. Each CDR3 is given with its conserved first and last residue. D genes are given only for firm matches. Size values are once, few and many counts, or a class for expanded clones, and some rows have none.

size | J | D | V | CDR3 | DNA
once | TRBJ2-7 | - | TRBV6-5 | CASSEVDEQYF | TGTGCCAGCAGCGAGGTCGACGAGCAGTACTTC
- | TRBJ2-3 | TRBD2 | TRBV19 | CASSMPSGINDTQYF | TGTGCCAGTAGTATGCCTAGCGGGATAAACGATACGCAGTATTTT
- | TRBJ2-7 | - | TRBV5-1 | CASSLRPTEVGEQYF | TGCGCCAGCAGCTTGCGCCCTACAGAGGTGGGCGAGCAGTACTTC
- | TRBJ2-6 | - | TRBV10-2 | CASSGSGANVLTF | TGCGCCAGCAGTGGCTCTGGGGCCAACGTCCTGACTTTC
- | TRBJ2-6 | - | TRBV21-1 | CASSKVPPKPPGAPSSGANVLTF | TGTGCCAGCAGCAAAGTGCCTCCGAAACCTCCAGGGGCCCCATCCTCTGGGGCCAACGTCCTGACTTTC
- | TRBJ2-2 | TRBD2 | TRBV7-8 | CASIFGVAGSNTGELFF | TGTGCCAGCATCTTCGGGGTAGCGGGGTCGAACACCGGGGAGCTGTTTTTT
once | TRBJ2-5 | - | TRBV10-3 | CAISTGGETQYF | TGTGCCATCAGCACAGGAGGGGAGACCCAGTACTTC
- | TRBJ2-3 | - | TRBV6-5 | CAAMEGLTDTQYF | TGTGCCGCAATGGAGGGCCTCACAGATACGCAGTATTTT
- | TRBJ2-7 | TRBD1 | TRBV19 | CASSTTGYRQYF | TGTGCCAGTAGTACGACAGGGTACAGGCAGTACTTC
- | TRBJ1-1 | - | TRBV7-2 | CASSLSTGLNTEAFF | TGTGCCAGCAGCTTATCCACAGGTCTGAACACTGAAGCTTTCTTT
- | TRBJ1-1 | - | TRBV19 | CASSIIGQGSEAFF | TGTGCCAGTAGTATTATCGGGCAGGGATCTGAAGCTTTCTTT
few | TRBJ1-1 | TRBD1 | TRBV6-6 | CASSYSMQGGGTEAFF | TGTGCCAGCAGTTACTCGATGCAGGGGGGAGGCACTGAAGCTTTCTTT
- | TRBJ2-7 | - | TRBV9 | CASSSPGPPYEQYF | TGTGCCAGCAGCTCACCGGGGCCCCCCTACGAGCAGTACTTC
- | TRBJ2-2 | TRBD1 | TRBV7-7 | CASSTGTGATGELFF | TGTGCTAGCAGCACCGGGACAGGGGCCACCGGGGAGCTGTTTTTT
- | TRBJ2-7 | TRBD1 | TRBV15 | CATSTGGTRSYEQYF | TGTGCCACCAGCACAGGGGGAACTCGGTCCTACGAGCAGTACTTC
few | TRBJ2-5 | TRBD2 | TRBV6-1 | CASSEAWSSGGAGETQYF | TGTGCCAGCAGTGAAGCCTGGAGCAGCGGGGGGGCCGGAGAGACCCAGTACTTC
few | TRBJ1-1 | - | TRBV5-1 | CASSLWVDTEAFF | TGCGCCAGCAGCTTGTGGGTGGACACTGAAGCTTTCTTT
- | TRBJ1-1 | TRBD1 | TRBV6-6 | CASSPTGQGNTEAFF | TGTGCCAGCAGTCCGACCGGACAGGGAAACACTGAAGCTTTCTTT
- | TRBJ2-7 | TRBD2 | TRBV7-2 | CASSLVPGTSGYEQYF | TGTGCCAGCAGCCTAGTGCCCGGGACTAGCGGTTACGAGCAGTACTTC
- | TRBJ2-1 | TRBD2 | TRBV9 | CASSPAKLADGNEQFF | TGTGCCAGCAGCCCGGCTAAACTAGCGGATGGGAATGAGCAGTTCTTC
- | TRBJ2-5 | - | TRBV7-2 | CASSQGRLQETQYF | TGTGCCAGCAGCCAAGGACGGTTACAAGAGACCCAGTACTTC
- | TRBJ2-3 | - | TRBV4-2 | CASSQIRNGGTQYF | TGTGCCAGCAGCCAAATTAGAAACGGGGGTACGCAGTATTTT
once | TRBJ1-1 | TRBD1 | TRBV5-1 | CASSLGQGFSMNTEAFF | TGCGCCAGCAGCTTGGGACAGGGGTTTTCTATGAACACTGAAGCTTTCTTT
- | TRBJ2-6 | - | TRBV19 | CASSKGVGANVLTF | TGTGCCAGTAGTAAGGGGGTAGGGGCCAACGTCCTGACTTTC
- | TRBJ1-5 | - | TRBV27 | CASSLQGVRNQPQHF | TGTGCCAGCAGTTTACAAGGGGTTAGGAATCAGCCCCAGCATTTT
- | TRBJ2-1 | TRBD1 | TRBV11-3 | CASSIDRGGNEQFF | TGTGCCAGCAGCATAGACAGGGGCGGCAATGAGCAGTTCTTC
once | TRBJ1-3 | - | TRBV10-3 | CAITGDGNTIYF | TGTGCCATCACGGGGGATGGAAACACCATATACTTT
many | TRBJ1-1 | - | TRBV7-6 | CASSLTVEAFF | TGTGCCAGCAGCTTAACCGTCGAAGCTTTCTTT
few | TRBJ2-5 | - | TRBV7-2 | CASSNYGSRGETQYF | TGTGCCAGCAGCAACTACGGGAGTCGGGGAGAGACCCAGTACTTC
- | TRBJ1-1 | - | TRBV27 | CASSWDKKNTEAFF | TGTGCCAGCAGTTGGGACAAAAAGAACACTGAAGCTTTCTTT
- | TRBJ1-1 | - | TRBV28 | CASSPGDLRGTEAFF | TGTGCCAGCAGTCCGGGGGACCTCAGGGGCACTGAAGCTTTCTTT
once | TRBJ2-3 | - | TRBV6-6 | CASSYGGASTDTQYF | TGTGCCAGCAGTTACGGCGGAGCTAGCACAGATACGCAGTATTTT
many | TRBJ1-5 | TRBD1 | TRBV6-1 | CASIFNRDSPKLQHF | TGTGCCAGCATCTTCAACAGGGACAGTCCTAAGCTCCAGCATTTT
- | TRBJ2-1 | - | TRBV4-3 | CASSQGTTVSYNEQFF | TGCGCCAGCAGCCAAGGGACGACAGTCTCCTACAATGAGCAGTTCTTC
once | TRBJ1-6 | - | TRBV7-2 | CASSLGALTAHNSPLHF | TGTGCCAGCAGCTTAGGAGCACTAACAGCTCATAATTCACCCCTCCACTTT
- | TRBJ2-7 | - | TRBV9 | CASSVAGEDEQYF | TGTGCCAGCAGCGTAGCGGGAGAGGACGAGCAGTACTTC
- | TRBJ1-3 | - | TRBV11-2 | CASSLGSDTGNTIYF | TGTGCCAGCAGCTTAGGTTCGGATACTGGAAACACCATATATTTT